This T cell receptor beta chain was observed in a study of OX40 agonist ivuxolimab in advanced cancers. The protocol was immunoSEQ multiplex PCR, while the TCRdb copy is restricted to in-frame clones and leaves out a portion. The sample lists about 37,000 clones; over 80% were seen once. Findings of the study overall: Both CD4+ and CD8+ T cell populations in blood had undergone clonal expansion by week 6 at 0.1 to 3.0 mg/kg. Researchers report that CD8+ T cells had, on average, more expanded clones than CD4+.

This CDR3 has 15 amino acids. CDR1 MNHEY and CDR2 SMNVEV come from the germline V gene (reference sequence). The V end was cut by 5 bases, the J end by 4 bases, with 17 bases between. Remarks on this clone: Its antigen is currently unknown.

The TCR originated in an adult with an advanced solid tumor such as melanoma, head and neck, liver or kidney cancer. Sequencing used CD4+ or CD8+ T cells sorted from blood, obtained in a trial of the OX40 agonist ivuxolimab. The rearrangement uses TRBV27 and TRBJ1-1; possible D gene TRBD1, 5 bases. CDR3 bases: TGTGCCAGCAGTCTACGGGGGGGGGTCCCCACTGAAGCTTTCTTT. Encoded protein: CASSLRGGVPTEAFF.